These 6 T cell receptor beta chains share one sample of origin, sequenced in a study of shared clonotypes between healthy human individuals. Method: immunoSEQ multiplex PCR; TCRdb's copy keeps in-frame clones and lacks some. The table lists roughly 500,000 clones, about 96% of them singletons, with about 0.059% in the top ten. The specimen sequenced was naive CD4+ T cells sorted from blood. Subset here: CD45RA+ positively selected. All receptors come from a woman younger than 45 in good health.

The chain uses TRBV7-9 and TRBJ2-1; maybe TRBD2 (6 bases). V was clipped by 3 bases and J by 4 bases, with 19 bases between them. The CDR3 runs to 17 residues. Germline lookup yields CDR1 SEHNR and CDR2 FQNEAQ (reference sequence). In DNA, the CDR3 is TGTGCCAGCAGCTTGGGGCTAGCGTTCGATACTTACAATGAGCAGTTCTTC. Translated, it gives CASSLGLAFDTYNEQFF.

CDR3 amino acids: CASSLALAGVKFF. As DNA, the CDR3 is TGTGCCAGCAGCTTAGCACTAGCGGGAGTTAAGTTCTTC. The chain carries TRBV7-9 and TRBJ2-1; TRBD2 aligns across 11 bases. CDR3 size: 13 residues. Germline values: CDR1 SEHNR, CDR2 FQNEAQ (reference sequence). Trimming removed 0 bases from V and 14 bases from J; junction bases left unmatched: 3.

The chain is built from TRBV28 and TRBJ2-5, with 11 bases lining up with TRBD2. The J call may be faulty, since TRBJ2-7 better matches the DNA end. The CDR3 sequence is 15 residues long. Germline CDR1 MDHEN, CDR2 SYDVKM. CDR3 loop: CASSLLAGASYEQYF. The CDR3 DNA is TGTGCCAGCAGCTTACTAGCGGGAGCGTCCTACGAGCAGTACTTC.

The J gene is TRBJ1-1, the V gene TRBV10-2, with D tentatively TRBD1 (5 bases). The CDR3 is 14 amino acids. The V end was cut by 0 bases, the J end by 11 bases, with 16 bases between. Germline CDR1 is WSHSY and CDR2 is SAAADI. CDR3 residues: CASSESRTGVRAFF. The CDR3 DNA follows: TGCGCCAGCAGTGAGTCCAGAACGGGGGTACGGGCTTTCTTT.

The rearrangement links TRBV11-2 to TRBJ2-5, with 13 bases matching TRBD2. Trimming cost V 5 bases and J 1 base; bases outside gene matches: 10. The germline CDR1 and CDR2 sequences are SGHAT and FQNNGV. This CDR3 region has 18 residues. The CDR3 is CASSKGPGLAGVQETQYF. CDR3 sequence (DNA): TGTGCCAGCAGCAAAGGACCCGGACTAGCGGGAGTCCAAGAGACCCAGTACTTC.

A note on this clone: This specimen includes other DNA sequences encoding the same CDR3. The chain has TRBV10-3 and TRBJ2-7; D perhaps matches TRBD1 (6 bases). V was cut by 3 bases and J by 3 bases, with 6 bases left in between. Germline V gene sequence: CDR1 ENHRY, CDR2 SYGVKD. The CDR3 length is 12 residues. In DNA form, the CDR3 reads TGTGCCATCAGTGACAGGGGCTACGAGCAGTACTTC. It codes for CAISDRGYEQYF.